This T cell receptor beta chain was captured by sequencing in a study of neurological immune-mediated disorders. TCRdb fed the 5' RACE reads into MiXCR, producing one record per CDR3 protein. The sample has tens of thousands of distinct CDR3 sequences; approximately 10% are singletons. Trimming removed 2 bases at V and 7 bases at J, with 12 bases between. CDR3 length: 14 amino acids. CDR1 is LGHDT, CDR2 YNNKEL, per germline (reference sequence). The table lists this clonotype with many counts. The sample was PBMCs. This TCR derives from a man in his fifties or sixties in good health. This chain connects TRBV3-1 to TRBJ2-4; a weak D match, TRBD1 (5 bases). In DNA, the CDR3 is TGTGCCAGCAGCCAACAGGGTAAGGCGAACATTCAGTACTTC. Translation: CASSQQGKANIQYF.